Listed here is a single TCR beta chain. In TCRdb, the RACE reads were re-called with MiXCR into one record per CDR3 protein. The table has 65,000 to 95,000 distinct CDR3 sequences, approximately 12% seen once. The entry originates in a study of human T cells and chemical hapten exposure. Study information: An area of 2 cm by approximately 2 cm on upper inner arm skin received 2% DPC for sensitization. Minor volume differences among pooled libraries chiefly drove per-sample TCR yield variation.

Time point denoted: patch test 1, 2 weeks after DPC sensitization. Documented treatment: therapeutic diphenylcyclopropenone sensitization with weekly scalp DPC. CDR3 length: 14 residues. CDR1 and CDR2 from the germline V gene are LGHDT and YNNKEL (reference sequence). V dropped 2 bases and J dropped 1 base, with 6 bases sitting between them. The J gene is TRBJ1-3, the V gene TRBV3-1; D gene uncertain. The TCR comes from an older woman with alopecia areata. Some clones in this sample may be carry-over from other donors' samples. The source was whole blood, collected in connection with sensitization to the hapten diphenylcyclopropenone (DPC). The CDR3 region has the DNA TGTGCCAGCAGCCAAATAAGTTCTGGAAACACCATATATTTT. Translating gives CASSQISSGNTIYF.